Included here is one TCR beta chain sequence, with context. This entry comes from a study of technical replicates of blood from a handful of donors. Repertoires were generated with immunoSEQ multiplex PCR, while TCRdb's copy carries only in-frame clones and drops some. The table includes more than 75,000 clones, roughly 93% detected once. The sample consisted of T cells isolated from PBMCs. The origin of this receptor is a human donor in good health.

Written as DNA, the CDR3 is TGTGCCAGCAGCGCTTACTATGGCTACACCTTC. It specifies CASSAYYGYTF. The V call is TRBV9, the J call TRBJ1-2, with D uncertain. Germline V lookup: CDR1 SGDLS, CDR2 YYNGEE. CDR3 size: 11 residues. The ends were cut back, 3 bases at V and 3 bases at J, with 3 bases in the middle.